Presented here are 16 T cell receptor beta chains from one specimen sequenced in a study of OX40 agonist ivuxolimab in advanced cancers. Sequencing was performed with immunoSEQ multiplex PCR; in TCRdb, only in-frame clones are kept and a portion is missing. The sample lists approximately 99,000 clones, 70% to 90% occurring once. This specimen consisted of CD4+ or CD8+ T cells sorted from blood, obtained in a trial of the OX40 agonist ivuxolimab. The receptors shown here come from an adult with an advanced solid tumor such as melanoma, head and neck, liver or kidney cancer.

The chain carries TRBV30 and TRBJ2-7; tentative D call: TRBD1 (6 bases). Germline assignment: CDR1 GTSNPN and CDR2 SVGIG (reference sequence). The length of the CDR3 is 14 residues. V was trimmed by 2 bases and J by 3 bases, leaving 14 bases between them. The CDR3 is CAWSKGEIYYEQYF. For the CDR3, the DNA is TGTGCCTGGAGTAAGGGGGAAATCTACTACGAGCAGTACTTC.

The CDR3 bases are TGTGCCAGCAGCTTAGACGCCAGAGGGCGTGGTACGCAGTATTTT. The encoded protein is CASSLDARGRGTQYF. V is TRBV11-2 and J is TRBJ2-3; a possible D gene is TRBD2 (5 bases). This CDR3 region has 15 residues. CDR1 SGHAT and CDR2 FQNNGV come from the germline V gene. With 0 bases removed from V and 8 bases from J, the gap between germline ends came to 15 bases.

Here the CDR3 DNA reads TGTGCCAGCAGTTTACAGGGGGCAATGCAAATCGGAGGCTACACCTTC. Amino acid sequence: CASSLQGAMQIGGYTF. The gene calls are TRBV27 and TRBJ1-2, with 8 positions matching TRBD1. CDR3 length: 16 residues. Germline assignment: CDR1 MNHEY and CDR2 SMNVEV (reference sequence). J gave up 8 bases and V 2 bases, and 13 bases lay outside the gene matches.

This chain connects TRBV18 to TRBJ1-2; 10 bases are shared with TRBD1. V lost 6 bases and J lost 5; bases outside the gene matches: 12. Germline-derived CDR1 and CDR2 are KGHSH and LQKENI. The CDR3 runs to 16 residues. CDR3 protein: CASSPDTGTGVYGYTF. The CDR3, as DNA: TGTGCCAGCTCCCCTGATACCGGGACAGGGGTTTATGGCTACACCTTC.

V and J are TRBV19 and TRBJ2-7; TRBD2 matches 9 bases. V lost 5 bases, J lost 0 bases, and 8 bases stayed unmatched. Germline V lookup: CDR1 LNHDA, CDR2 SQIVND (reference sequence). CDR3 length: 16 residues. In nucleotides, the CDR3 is TGTGCCAGTAGTCGGAATCTAGCGGGGAGCTCCTACGAGCAGTACTTC. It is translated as CASSRNLAGSSYEQYF.

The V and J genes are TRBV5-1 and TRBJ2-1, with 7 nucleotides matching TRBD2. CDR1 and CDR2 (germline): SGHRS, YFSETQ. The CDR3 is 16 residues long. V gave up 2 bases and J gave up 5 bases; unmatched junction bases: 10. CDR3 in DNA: TGCGCCAGCAGCTTTCGGGGGGTTCGAAATAACAATGAGCAGTTCTTC. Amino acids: CASSFRGVRNNNEQFF.

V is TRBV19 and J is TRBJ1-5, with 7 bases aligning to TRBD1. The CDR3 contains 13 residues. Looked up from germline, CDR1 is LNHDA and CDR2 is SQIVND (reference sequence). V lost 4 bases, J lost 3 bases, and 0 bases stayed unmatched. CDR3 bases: TGTGCCAGTAGTAAGGGGGCCAATCAGCCCCAGCATTTT. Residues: CASSKGANQPQHF. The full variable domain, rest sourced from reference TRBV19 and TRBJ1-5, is DGGITQSPKYLFRKEGQNVTLSCEQNLNHDAMYWYRQDPGQGLRLIYYSQIVNDFQKGDIAEGYSVSREKKESFPLTVTSAQKNPTAFYLCASSKGANQPQHFGDGTRLSIL.

CDR3 nucleotide sequence: TGTGCCAGCAGCCAGGGGCTAGCGGGAGACGGGAATGAGCAGTTCTTC. Its translation: CASSQGLAGDGNEQFF. The chain links TRBV6-6 to TRBJ2-1, with TRBD2 matching over 10 bases. Trimming at V came to 6 bases and at J to 7 bases, leaving 12 bases not matched to a gene. Germline V CDR1 and CDR2: MNHNY, SVGAGI (reference sequence). This CDR3 has 16 amino acids.

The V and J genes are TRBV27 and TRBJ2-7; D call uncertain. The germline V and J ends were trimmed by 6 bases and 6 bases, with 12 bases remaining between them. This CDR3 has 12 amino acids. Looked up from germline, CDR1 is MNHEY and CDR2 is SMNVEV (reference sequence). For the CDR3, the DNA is TGTGCCAGCAGGGCCCGTTCCGGCGAGCAGTACTTC. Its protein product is CASRARSGEQYF.

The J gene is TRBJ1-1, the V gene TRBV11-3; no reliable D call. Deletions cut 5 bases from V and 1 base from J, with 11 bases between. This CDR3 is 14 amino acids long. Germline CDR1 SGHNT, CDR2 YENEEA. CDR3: CASSPGPTNTEAFF. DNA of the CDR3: TGTGCCAGCAGCCCCGGCCCTACGAACACTGAAGCTTTCTTT.

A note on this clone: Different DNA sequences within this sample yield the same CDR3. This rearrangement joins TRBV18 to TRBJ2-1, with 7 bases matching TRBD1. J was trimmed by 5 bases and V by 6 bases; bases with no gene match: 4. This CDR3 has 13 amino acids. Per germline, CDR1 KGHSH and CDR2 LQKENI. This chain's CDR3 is CASSPGQNNEQFF. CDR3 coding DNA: TGTGCCAGCTCCCCGGGACAGAACAATGAGCAGTTCTTC.

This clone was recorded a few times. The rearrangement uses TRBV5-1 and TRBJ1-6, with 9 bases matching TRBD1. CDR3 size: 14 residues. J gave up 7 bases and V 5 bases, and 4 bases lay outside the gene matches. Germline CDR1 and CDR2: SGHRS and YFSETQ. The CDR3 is CASSWDRVNSPLHF. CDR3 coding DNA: TGCGCCAGCAGTTGGGACAGGGTAAATTCACCCCTCCACTTT.

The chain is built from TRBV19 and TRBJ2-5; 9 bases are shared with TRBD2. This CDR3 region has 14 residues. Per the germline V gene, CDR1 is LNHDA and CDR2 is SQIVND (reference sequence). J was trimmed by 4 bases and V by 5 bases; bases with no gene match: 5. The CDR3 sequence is CASSLAGVGETQYF. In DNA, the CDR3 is TGTGCCAGTAGTTTAGCGGGAGTTGGAGAGACCCAGTACTTC.

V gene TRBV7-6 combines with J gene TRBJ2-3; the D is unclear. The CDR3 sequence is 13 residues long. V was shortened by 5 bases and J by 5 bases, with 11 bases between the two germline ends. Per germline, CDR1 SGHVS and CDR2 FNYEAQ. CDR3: CASSRNSGDTQYF. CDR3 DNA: TGTGCCAGCAGCCGAAACTCAGGAGATACGCAGTATTTT.

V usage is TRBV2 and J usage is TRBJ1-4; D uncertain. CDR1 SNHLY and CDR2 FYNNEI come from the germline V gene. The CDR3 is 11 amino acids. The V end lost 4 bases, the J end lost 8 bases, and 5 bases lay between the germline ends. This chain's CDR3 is CASSGQEKLFF. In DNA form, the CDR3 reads TGTGCCAGCAGTGGACAAGAAAAACTGTTTTTT.

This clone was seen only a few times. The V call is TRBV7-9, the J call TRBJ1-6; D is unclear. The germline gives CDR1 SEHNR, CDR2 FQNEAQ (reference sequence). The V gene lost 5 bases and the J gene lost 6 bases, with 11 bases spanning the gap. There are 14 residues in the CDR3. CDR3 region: CASSGLGLNSPLHF. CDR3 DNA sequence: TGTGCCAGCAGCGGTCTAGGCCTTAATTCACCCCTCCACTTT.